The subject of this entry is one T cell receptor (beta chain). This sample is part of a study of blood T cell repertoires in COVID-19. Background on the study: PBMCs, B-cell-depleted T cells, or T cells provided the cDNA or gDNA that made up the material.

The repertoire was sequenced with immunoSEQ multiplex PCR; TCRdb's copy has only in-frame clones and lacks some. Of 150,000 to 200,000 clones listed, around 82% are singletons. The CDR3 spans 17 residues. The germline CDR1 and CDR2 sequences are LNHDA and SQIVND (reference sequence). Trimming stripped 6 bases from V and 1 base from J, with 18 bases between. Enrolled through a virtual design, the participants were between roughly 18 and 90 years of age and came from fewer than 30 US areas. Participant reports of clinical history set cohort assignment. Before being deemed recovered, Cohort 3 donors had two negative PCRs, clearance, or symptom resolution.

Sequenced material: PBMCs or T cells enriched from blood (not recorded which). This chain connects TRBV19 to TRBJ2-2; a possible D gene is TRBD2 (5 bases). The TCR was taken from a man aged 35-49 years who had recovered from COVID-19. The CDR3 is CASRSPPGGLNTGELFF. In nucleotides, the CDR3 is TGTGCCAGTAGATCCCCCCCAGGCGGACTGAACACCGGGGAGCTGTTTTTT. The full variable domain, its missing parts supplied by reference TRBV19 and TRBJ2-2, is DGGITQSPKYLFRKEGQNVTLSCEQNLNHDAMYWYRQDPGQGLRLIYYSQIVNDFQKGDIAEGYSVSREKKESFPLTVTSAQKNPTAFYLCASRSPPGGLNTGELFFGEGSRLTVL.